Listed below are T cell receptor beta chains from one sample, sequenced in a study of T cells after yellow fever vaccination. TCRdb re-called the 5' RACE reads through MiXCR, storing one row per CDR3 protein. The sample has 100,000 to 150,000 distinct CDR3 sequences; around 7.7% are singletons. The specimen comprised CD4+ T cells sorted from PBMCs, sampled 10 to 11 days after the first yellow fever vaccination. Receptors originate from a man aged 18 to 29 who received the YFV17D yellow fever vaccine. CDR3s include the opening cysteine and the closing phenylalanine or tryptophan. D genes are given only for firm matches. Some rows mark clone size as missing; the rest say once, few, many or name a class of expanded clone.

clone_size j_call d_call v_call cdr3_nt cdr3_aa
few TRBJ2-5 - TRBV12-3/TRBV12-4 TGTGCCAGCAGCCACGGAGGGGGGAGGGGGACCCAGTACTTC CASSHGGGRGTQYF
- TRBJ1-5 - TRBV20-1 TGCAGTGCTAGGTCAGGGGAGGGTCAGCCCCAGCATTTT CSARSGEGQPQHF
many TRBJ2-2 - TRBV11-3 TGTGCCAGCAGCTTAGGGGGCACCGGGACCGGGGAGCTGTTTTTT CASSLGGTGTGELFF
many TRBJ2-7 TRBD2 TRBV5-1 TGCGCCAGCAGCTTGCAAAGCGGGGAGGACGAGCAGTACTTC CASSLQSGEDEQYF
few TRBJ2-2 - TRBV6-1 TGTGCCAGCAGTCGTGAGATGACGGGCCCGAACACCGGGGAGCTGTTTTTT CASSREMTGPNTGELFF
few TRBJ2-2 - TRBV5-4 TGTGCCAGCACTGGGCAGGATCCGAACACCGGGGAGCTGTTTTTT CASTGQDPNTGELFF
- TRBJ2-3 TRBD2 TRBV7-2 TGTGCCAGCAGCCCAGCGCGCAGCGGGGAGAGGTATCGGGGGGGCACAGATACGCAGTATTTT CASSPARSGERYRGGTDTQYF
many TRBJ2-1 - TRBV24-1 TGTGCCACCGCCCCCGCCGGCTCCTACAATGAGCAGTTCTTC CATAPAGSYNEQFF
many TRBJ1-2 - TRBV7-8 TGTGCCAGCAGCCCAAACACGTTTACCTATGGCTACACCTTC CASSPNTFTYGYTF
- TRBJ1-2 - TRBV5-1 TGCGCCAGCAGCCCCTCCCCCGTCCGGGAACTATATGGCTACACCTTC CASSPSPVRELYGYTF
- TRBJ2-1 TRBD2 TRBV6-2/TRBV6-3 TGTGCCAGCAGACTAGCGGGGACCTACAATGAGCAGTTCTTC CASRLAGTYNEQFF
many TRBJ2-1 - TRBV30 TGTGCCGGCGGGATCTACAATGAGCAGTTCTTC CAGGIYNEQFF
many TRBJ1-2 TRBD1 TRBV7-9 TGTGCCAGCAGCCGCTCGACAGGGACATATGGCTACACCTTC CASSRSTGTYGYTF
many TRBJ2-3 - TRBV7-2 TGTGCCAGCAGCTTCTCCGGTAGCACAGATACGCAGTATTTT CASSFSGSTDTQYF
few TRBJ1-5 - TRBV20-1 TGCAGTGCGAAGTCGGGGATTAGCAATCAGCCCCAGCATTTT CSAKSGISNQPQHF
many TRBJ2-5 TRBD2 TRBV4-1 TGCGCCAGCAGCCAAGGGACTAGCGGGGTTATGAAGACCCAGTACTTC CASSQGTSGVMKTQYF
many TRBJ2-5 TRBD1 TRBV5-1 TGCGCCAGCAGCCCGGGACAGGGACCCCAAGAGACCCAGTACTTC CASSPGQGPQETQYF
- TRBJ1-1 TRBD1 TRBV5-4 TGTGCCAGCAGCTCTGGCCGGACAGGGGGGAGAACTGAAGCTTTCTTT CASSSGRTGGRTEAFF
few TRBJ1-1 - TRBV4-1 TGCGCCAGCAGCCAAGGTGCGCGCCTGAACACTGAAGCTTTCTTT CASSQGARLNTEAFF
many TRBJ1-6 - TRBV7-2 TGTGCCAGCAGCTTGGGGTGGGGGGGGAATTCACCCCTCCACTTT CASSLGWGGNSPLHF
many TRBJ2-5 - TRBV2 TGTGCCAGCAGCCGACTAGGGGATGAGACCCAGTACTTC CASSRLGDETQYF
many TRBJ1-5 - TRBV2 TGTGCCAGCAGTGAACTAGAGGGGGGGCAGCCCCAGCATTTT CASSELEGGQPQHF
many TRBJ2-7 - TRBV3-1 TGTGCCAGCAGCCAAGAAGGCAACTACGAGCAGTACTTC CASSQEGNYEQYF
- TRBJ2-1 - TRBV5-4 TGTGCCAGCAGACCCCTCGGCTCCTACAATGAGCAGTTCTTC CASRPLGSYNEQFF
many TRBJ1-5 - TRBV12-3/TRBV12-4 TGTGCCAGCAGTTTCGGGGACACCTCCCTGTATAGCAATCAGCCCCAGCATTTT CASSFGDTSLYSNQPQHF
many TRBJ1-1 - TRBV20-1 TGCAGTGCTAGAGACCCTCTTCAGGGGAACACTGAAGCTTTCTTT CSARDPLQGNTEAFF
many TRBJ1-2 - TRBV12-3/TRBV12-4 TGTGCCAGCAGTCCCGGACACGGATATGGCTACACCTTC CASSPGHGYGYTF
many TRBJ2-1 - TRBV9 TGTGCCAGCAGCGTAGGGACTCGTTCCTACAATGAGCAGTTCTTC CASSVGTRSYNEQFF
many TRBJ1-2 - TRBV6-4 TGTGCCAGCAGTTCGGACAGCTATGGCTACACCTTC CASSSDSYGYTF
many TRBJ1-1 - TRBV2 TGTGCCAGCACCGAAGACAGCCTGAACACTGAAGCTTTCTTT CASTEDSLNTEAFF
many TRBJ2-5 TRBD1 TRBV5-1 TGCGCCAGCAGCCTGGACAGGATGGGCGAGACCCAGTACTTC CASSLDRMGETQYF
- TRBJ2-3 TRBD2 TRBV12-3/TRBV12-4 TGTGCCAGCAGTTTCCGGACTAGCCTAGGGAGTGCGCAGTATTTT CASSFRTSLGSAQYF
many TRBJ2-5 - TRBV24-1 TGTGCCACCAGTGATTTGAGCGGAAAAGAGACCCAGTACTTC CATSDLSGKETQYF
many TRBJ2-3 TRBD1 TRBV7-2 TGTGCCAGCAGAGACAGGGGTGGCACAGATACGCAGTATTTT CASRDRGGTDTQYF
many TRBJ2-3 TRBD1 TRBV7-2 TGTGCCAGCAGCGCCGGGGACAGGGTAAACACAGATACGCAGTATTTT CASSAGDRVNTDTQYF
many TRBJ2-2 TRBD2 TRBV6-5 TGTGCCAGCAGTTACTCGAGTTTCGCGGGGGTGTACACCGGGGAGCTGTTTTTT CASSYSSFAGVYTGELFF
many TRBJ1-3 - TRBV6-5 TGTGCCAGCAGCTCTATGGGCAGGGGAAACACCATATATTTT CASSSMGRGNTIYF
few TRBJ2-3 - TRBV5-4 TGTGCCAGCAGCCTGCGGCGGAGCTACACAGATACGCAGTATTTT CASSLRRSYTDTQYF